This T cell receptor (beta chain) was recovered during a study of T cells in Graves' hyperthyroidism and ophthalmopathy. General study results and limits: Prediction of ophthalmopathy progression came a median about 6 months pre-onset. Ophthalmopathy was distinguished from stable hyperthyroidism by 13 V-J signatures. Most thyroid-expanded clonotypes above 0.001 were also found in blood.

TCR beta CDR3 regions were amplified from RNA transcripts. RT-PCR in the first round (using the HTBI primer set) targeted the TCR CDR3. TCRdb re-called the multiplex PCR reads through MiXCR, storing one row per CDR3 protein. Found here are about 410,000 distinct CDR3 sequences, 14% to 15% of them singletons; the top ten hold approximately 13%. This clonotype was counted many times. The antigen remains unidentified. CDR1 and CDR2 (germline): MNHEY, SMNVEV (reference sequence). The V gene lost 2 bases and the J gene lost 6 bases, with 11 bases spanning the gap. The CDR3 sequence is 14 residues long. This chain connects TRBV27 to TRBJ1-5; D is uncertain. This clonotype was obtained from a man between 18 and 35 years old with Graves' ophthalmopathy. The sample taken for sequencing was blood. CDR3 coding DNA: TGTGCCAGCAGTTTACATAATCGGGGTCAGCCCCAGCATTTT. This gives the protein CASSLHNRGQPQHF.